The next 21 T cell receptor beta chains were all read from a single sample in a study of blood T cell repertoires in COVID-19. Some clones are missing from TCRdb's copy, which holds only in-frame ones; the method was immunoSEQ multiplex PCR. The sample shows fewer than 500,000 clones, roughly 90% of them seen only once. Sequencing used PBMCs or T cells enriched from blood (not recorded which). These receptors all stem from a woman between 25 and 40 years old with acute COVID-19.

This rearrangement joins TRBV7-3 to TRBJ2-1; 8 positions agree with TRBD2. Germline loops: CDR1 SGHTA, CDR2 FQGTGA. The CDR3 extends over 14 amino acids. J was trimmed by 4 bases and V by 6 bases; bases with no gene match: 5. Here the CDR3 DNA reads TGTGCCAGCAGTCCAGCGGGGGAGTACAATGAGCAGTTCTTC. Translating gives CASSPAGEYNEQFF.

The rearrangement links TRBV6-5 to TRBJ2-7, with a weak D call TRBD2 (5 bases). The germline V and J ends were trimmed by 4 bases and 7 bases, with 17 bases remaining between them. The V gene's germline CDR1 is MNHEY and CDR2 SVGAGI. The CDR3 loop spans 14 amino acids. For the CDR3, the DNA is TGTGCCAGCAGTTGGACTGCTCTGATGGGAGAGCAGTACTTC. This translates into CASSWTALMGEQYF.

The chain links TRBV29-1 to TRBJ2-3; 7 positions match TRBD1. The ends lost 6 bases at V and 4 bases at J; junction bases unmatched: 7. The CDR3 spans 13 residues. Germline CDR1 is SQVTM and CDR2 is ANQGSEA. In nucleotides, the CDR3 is TGCAGCGTCACCACAGGGGTTCCAGATACGCAGTATTTT. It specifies CSVTTGVPDTQYF.

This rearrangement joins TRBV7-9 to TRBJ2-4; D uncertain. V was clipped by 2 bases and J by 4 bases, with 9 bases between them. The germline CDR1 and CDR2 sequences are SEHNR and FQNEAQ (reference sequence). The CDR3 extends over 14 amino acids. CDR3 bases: TGTGCCAGCAGCTTACCTACAGCTAAAAACATTCAGTACTTC. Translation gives CASSLPTAKNIQYF.

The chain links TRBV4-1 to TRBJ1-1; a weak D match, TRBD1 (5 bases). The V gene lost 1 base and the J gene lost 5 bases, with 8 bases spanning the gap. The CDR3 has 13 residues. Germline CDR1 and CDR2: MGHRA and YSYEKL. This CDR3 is CASSQVGGTEAFF. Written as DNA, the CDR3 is TGCGCCAGCAGCCAAGTTGGGGGGACTGAAGCTTTCTTT.

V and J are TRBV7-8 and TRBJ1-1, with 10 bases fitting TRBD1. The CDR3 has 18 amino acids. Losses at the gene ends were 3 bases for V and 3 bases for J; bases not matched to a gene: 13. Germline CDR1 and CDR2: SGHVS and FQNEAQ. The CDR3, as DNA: TGTGCCAGCAGCTTTCCGACAGGGGGCTCTCCCAAGGACACTGAAGCTTTCTTT. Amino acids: CASSFPTGGSPKDTEAFF. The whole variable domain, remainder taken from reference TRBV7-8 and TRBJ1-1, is GAGVSQSPRYKVAKRGQDVALRCDPISGHVSLFWYQQALGQGPEFLTYFQNEAQLDKSGLPSDRFFAERPEGSVSTLKIQRTQQEDSAVYLCASSFPTGGSPKDTEAFFGQGTRLTVV.

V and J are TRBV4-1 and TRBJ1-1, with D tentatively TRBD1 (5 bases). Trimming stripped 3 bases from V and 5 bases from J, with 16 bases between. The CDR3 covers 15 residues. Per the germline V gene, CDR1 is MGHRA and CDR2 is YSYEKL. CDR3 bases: TGCGCCAGCAGCCAGGGAGACCGGGACTTGACTGAAGCTTTCTTT. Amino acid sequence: CASSQGDRDLTEAFF.

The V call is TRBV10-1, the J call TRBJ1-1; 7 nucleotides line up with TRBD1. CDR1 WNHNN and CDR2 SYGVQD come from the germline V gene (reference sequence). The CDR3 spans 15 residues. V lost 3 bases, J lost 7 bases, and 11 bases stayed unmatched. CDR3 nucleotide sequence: TGCGCCAGCAGTGAAGGCCCGTTGGGGACAGTTGAAGCTTTCTTT. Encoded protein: CASSEGPLGTVEAFF.

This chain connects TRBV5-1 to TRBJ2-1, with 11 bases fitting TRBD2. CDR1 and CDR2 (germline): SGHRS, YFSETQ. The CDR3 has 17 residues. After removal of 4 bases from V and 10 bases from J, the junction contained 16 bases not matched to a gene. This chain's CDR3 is CASSPQVLAGGPGEQFF. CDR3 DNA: TGCGCCAGCAGCCCCCAAGTCTTAGCGGGGGGGCCTGGGGAGCAGTTCTTC.

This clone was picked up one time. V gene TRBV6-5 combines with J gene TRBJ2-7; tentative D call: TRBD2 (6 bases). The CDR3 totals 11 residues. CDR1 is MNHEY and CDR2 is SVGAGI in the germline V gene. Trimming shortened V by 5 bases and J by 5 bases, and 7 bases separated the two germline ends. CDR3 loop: CASSTGDEQYF. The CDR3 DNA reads TGTGCCAGCAGTACGGGGGACGAGCAGTACTTC.

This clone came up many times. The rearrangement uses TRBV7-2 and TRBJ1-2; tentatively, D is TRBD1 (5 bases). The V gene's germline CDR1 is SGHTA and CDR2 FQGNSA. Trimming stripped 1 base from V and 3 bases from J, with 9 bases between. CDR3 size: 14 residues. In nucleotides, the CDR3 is TGTGCCAGCAGCTTAGGCCCACAGGACTATGGCTACACCTTC. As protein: CASSLGPQDYGYTF.

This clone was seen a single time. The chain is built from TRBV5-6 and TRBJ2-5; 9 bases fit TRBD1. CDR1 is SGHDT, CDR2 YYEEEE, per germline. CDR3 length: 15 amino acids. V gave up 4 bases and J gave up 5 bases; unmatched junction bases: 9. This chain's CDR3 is CASSSGQGRAETQYF. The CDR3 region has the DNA TGTGCCAGCAGCAGCGGACAGGGGAGGGCGGAGACCCAGTACTTC.

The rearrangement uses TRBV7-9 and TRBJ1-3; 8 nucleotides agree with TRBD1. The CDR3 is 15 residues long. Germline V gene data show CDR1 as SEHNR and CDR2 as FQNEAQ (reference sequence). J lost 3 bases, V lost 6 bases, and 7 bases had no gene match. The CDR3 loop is CASSPTGGFGNTIYF. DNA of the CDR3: TGTGCCAGCAGTCCCACAGGGGGTTTTGGAAACACCATATATTTT.

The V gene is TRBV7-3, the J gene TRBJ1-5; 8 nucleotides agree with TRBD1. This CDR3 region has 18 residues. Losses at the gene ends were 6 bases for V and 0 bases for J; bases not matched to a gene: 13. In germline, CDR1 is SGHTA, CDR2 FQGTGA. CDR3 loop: CASRPGQVPGDSNQPQHF. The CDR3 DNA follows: TGTGCCAGCAGGCCGGGACAGGTCCCCGGAGATAGCAATCAGCCCCAGCATTTT.

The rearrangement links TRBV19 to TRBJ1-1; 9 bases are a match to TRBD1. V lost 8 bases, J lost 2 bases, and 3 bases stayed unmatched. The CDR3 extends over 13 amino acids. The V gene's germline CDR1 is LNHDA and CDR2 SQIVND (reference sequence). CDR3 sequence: CASGQGINTEAFF. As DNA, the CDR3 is TGTGCCAGTGGACAGGGGATAAACACTGAAGCTTTCTTT.

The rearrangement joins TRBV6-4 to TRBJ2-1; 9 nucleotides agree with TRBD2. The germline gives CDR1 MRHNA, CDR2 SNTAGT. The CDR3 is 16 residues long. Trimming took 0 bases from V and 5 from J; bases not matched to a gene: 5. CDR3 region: CASSDSQRGAHNEQFF. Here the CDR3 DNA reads TGTGCCAGCAGTGACTCGCAGCGGGGGGCGCACAATGAGCAGTTCTTC.

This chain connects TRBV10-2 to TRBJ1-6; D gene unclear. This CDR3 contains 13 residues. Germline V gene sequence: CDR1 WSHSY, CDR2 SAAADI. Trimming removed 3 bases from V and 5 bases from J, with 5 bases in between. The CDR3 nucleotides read TGCGCCAGCAGTGACAGAAATAATTCACCCCTCCACTTT. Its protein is CASSDRNNSPLHF.

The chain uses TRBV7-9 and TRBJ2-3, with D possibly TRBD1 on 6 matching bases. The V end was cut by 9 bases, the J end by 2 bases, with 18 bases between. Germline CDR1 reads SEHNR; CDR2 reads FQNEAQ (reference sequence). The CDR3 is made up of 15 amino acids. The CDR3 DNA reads TGTGCCAGTTACGGTAAACAGGGAAACACAGATACGCAGTATTTT. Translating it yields CASYGKQGNTDTQYF.

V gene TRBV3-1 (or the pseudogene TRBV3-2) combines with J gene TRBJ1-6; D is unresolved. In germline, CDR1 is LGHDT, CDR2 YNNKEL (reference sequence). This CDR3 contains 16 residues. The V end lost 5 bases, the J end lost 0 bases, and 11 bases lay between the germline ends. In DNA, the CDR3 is TGTGCCAGCAGCTTAGCGGGGAGCTCCTATAATTCACCCCTCCACTTT. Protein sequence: CASSLAGSSYNSPLHF.

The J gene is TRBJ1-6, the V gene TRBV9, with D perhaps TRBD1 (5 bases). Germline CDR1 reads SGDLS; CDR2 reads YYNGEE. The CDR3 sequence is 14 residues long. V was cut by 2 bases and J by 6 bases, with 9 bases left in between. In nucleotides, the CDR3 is TGTGCCAGCAGCGTCGGACATGGTAATTCACCCCTCCACTTT. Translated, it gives CASSVGHGNSPLHF. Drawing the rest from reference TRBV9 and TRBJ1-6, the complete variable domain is DSGVTQTPKHLITATGQRVTLRCSPRSGDLSVYWYQQSLDQGLQFLIQYYNGEERAKGNILERFSAQQFPDLHSELNLSSLELGDSALYFCASSVGHGNSPLHFGNGTRLTVT.

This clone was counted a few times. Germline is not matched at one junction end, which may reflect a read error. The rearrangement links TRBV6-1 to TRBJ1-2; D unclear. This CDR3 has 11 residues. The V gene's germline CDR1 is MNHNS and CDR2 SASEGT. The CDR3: CASREGPGYTF. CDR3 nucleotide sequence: TGTGCCAGCAGGGAAGGGCCCGGCTACACCTTC.